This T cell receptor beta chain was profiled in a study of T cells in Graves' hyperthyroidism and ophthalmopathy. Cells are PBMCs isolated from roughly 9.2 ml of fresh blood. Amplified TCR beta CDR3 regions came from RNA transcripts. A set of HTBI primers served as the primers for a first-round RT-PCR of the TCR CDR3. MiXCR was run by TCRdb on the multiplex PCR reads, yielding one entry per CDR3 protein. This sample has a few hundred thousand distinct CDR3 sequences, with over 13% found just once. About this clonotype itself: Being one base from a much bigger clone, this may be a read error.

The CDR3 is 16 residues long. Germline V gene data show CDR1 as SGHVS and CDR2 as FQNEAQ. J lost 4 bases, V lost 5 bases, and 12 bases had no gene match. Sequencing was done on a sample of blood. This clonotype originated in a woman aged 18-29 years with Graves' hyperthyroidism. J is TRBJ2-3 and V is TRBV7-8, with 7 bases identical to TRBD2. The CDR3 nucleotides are TGTGCCAGCAGCCCCTCTAGCGGTCCGACCCCAGATACGCAGTATTTT. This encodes CASSPSSGPTPDTQYF.